One and the same sample provided the 21 T cell receptor beta chains below, sequenced in a study of T cells after yellow fever vaccination. From the 5' RACE reads, TCRdb called clonotypes with MiXCR, one entry per CDR3 protein. The data show about 630,000 distinct CDR3 sequences, with around 12% seen just once and 15% held by the top ten. The sequencing here drew on PBMCs, taken on the day of the yellow fever booster vaccination. These receptors were collected from a man aged 25-40 years who received the YFV17D yellow fever vaccine.

This chain uses TRBV20-1 with TRBJ2-5; D unclear. Germline assignment: CDR1 DFQATT and CDR2 SNEGSKA (reference sequence). CDR3 length equals 16 residues. Trimming left V 5 bases short and J 5 bases short, with 24 bases between. The CDR3 loop is CSAHHRVRSVAETQYF. DNA of the CDR3: TGCAGTGCTCACCATAGGGTTAGGAGTGTGGCGGAGACCCAGTACTTC.

This clonotype was counted ten times or more. The V and J genes are TRBV6-5 and TRBJ1-1; D uncertain. The germline V gene has CDR1 MNHEY and CDR2 SVGAGI. The germline V and J ends were trimmed by 0 bases and 5 bases, with 10 bases remaining between them. The CDR3 length is 14 residues. DNA for the CDR3: TGTGCCAGCAGTTACTCTATGCTCGGGACTGAAGCTTTCTTT. It specifies CASSYSMLGTEAFF.

CDR3 protein: CASSYSPGETGELFF. CDR3 DNA: TGTGCCAGCAGTTACTCGCCAGGGGAGACCGGGGAGCTGTTTTTT. The rearrangement uses TRBV6-5 and TRBJ2-2; maybe TRBD1 (6 bases). V lost 0 bases and J 5 bases, leaving 10 bases between the germline ends. The CDR3 extends over 15 amino acids. The V gene's germline CDR1 is MNHEY and CDR2 SVGAGI.

This clonotype was detected a few times. The CDR3 DNA follows: TGTGCCTGGAGTGTTGTGACTAGCATCAACGAGCAGTACTTC. Protein product: CAWSVVTSINEQYF. V usage is TRBV30 and J usage is TRBJ2-7, with 7 bases fitting TRBD2. Germline lookup yields CDR1 GTSNPN and CDR2 SVGIG (reference sequence). This CDR3 is built from 14 residues. V lost 0 bases, J lost 5 bases, and 7 bases stayed unmatched.

The chain recombines TRBV20-1 with TRBJ1-1; 10 positions match TRBD1. Germline V lookup: CDR1 DFQATT, CDR2 SNEGSKA (reference sequence). After removal of 3 bases from V and 4 bases from J, the junction contained 14 bases not matched to a gene. This CDR3 spans 17 amino acids. CDR3 amino acids: CSASPPGQGPSRTEAFF. The CDR3 DNA reads TGCAGTGCTAGCCCCCCGGGACAGGGGCCTTCCCGCACTGAAGCTTTCTTT.

In this sample, this clonotype turned up many times. V gene TRBV6-2 or TRBV6-3 combines with J gene TRBJ1-1; D unclear. The V gene lost 7 bases and the J gene lost 4 bases, with 13 bases spanning the gap. This CDR3 region has 13 residues. The germline gives CDR1 MNHEY, CDR2 SVGEGT. The DNA for the CDR3 is TGTGCCAGCACTCGGCCACAACTCACTGAAGCTTTCTTT. Amino acids: CASTRPQLTEAFF.

A few counts support this clonotype. V is TRBV27 and J is TRBJ1-6, with unresolved D. The CDR3 sequence is 15 residues long. Germline lookup yields CDR1 MNHEY and CDR2 SMNVEV (reference sequence). V gave up 6 bases and J gave up 4 bases, with 13 bases separating them. The CDR3 protein is CASSPTDAYNSPLHF. As DNA, the CDR3 is TGTGCCAGCAGCCCCACGGATGCTTATAATTCACCCCTCCACTTT.

Ten or more counts support this clonotype. The V call is TRBV28, the J call TRBJ2-1; 7 nucleotides line up with TRBD2. Germline assignment: CDR1 MDHEN and CDR2 SYDVKM. V gave up 5 bases and J gave up 7 bases; unmatched junction bases: 14. CDR3 length: 16 amino acids. The CDR3 DNA reads as TGTGCCAGCAGTACCCGACTAGCCCCTGTGTTGAATGAGCAGTTCTTC. Protein product: CASSTRLAPVLNEQFF. Looking up the rest from reference TRBV28 and TRBJ2-1 gives the full variable domain: DVKVTQSSRYLVKRTGEKVFLECVQDMDHENMFWYRQDPGLGLRLIYFSYDVKMKEKGDIPEGYSVSREKKERFSLILESASTNQTSMYLCASSTRLAPVLNEQFFGPGTRLTVL.

This clonotype has a handful of counts. This chain links TRBV5-1 with TRBJ1-2; 9 nucleotides agree with TRBD1. The V gene end was trimmed by 5 bases and the J gene end by 5 bases; junction bases not matched to a gene: 4. CDR3 length: 13 amino acids. In germline, CDR1 is SGHRS, CDR2 YFSETQ. CDR3 sequence reads: CASRQDRGYGYTF. The CDR3 bases are TGCGCCAGCAGGCAGGACAGGGGATATGGCTACACCTTC.

CDR3 in amino acids: CATSDSRTDTQYF. For the CDR3, the DNA is TGTGCCACCTCGGATAGCCGCACAGATACGCAGTATTTT. The chain recombines TRBV6-1 with TRBJ2-3; D unresolved. CDR3 length: 13 residues. Germline CDR1 MNHNS, CDR2 SASEGT. V lost 10 bases to trimming and J lost 1 base, with 12 bases between them.

The sample holds a few counts of this clonotype. The chain recombines TRBV10-2 with TRBJ2-5; TRBD2 agrees at 9 bases. CDR1 is WSHSY and CDR2 is SAAADI in the germline V gene. J was trimmed by 0 bases and V by 7 bases; bases with no gene match: 9. This CDR3 has 16 residues. Written as DNA, the CDR3 is TGCGCCAGCATGGTGCAGCTAGCGGGACACCAAGAGACCCAGTACTTC. It translates to CASMVQLAGHQETQYF.

The chain is built from TRBV10-1 and TRBJ2-2; D is undetermined. V lost 4 bases to trimming and J lost 4 bases, with 7 bases between them. Germline V gene lookup returns CDR1 WNHNN and CDR2 SYGVQD (reference sequence). The CDR3 has 13 amino acids. CDR3 amino acids: CASSGEITGELFF. The CDR3, as DNA: TGCGCCAGCAGTGGGGAAATCACCGGGGAGCTGTTTTTT.

This clonotype was counted between two and nine times. The chain carries TRBV2 and TRBJ2-5, with a weak D call TRBD2 (5 bases). V was cut by 6 bases and J by 4 bases, with 21 bases left in between. In germline, CDR1 is SNHLY, CDR2 FYNNEI. The CDR3 covers 16 residues. CDR3 DNA: TGTGCCAGCAGGATACCATCAGCGGACCTAGGAGAGACCCAGTACTTC. Translated: CASRIPSADLGETQYF.

The V and J genes are TRBV6-1 and TRBJ2-6; D is undetermined. Looked up from germline, CDR1 is MNHNS and CDR2 is SASEGT. The CDR3 has 16 residues. V lost 6 bases to trimming and J lost 0 bases, with 12 bases between them. CDR3: CASSHSLSSGANVLTF. The CDR3 DNA sequence: TGTGCCAGCAGCCACAGCCTAAGCTCTGGGGCCAACGTCCTGACTTTC.

This rearrangement joins TRBV5-6 to TRBJ2-1; a possible D gene is TRBD2 (6 bases). Trimming removed 5 bases from V and 10 bases from J, with 19 bases in between. This CDR3 is built from 14 residues. CDR1 is SGHDT and CDR2 is YYEEEE in the germline V gene. The CDR3 loop is CASRSGGLFHEQFF. For the CDR3, the DNA is TGTGCCAGCAGATCCGGGGGTTTGTTCCACGAGCAGTTCTTC. The variable domain in full, with the rest retrieved from reference TRBV5-6 and TRBJ2-1, is DAGVTQSPTHLIKTRGQQVTLRCSPKSGHDTVSWYQQALGQGPQFIFQYYEEEERQRGNFPDRFSGHQFPNYSSELNVNALLLGDSALYLCASRSGGLFHEQFFGPGTRLTVL.

This clonotype was seen a handful of times. J is TRBJ2-1 and V is TRBV15, with 7 bases matching TRBD1. Losses at the gene ends were 2 bases for V and 5 bases for J; bases not matched to a gene: 6. The CDR3 is 15 amino acids. Germline V lookup: CDR1 LNHNV, CDR2 YYDKDF (reference sequence). The CDR3 DNA follows: TGTGCCACCAGCAGACGGACAGGTCGAGACAATGAGCAGTTCTTC. It translates to CATSRRTGRDNEQFF.

Remarks on this clonotype: Since a much larger clone is just one base distant, this may be a read error. The chain carries TRBV9 and TRBJ1-1; no firm D call. CDR3 length: 13 residues. V lost 1 base, J lost 1 base, and 5 bases lay in between. Per the germline V gene, CDR1 is SGDLS and CDR2 is YYNGEE. The CDR3 loop reads CASSVHGNTEAFF. The CDR3 DNA reads TGTGCCAGCAGCGTACATGGGAACACTGAAGCTTTCTTT.

This clonotype was seen many times. In nucleotides, the CDR3 is TGTGCCAGTAGTATTACAGGGATGAACACTGAAGCTTTCTTT. Protein: CASSITGMNTEAFF. The chain carries TRBV19 and TRBJ1-1; D is possibly TRBD1 (6 bases). The CDR3 is 14 residues long. The germline V and J ends were trimmed by 3 bases and 0 bases, with 8 bases remaining between them. Per germline, CDR1 LNHDA and CDR2 SQIVND (reference sequence).

This clonotype was seen a few times. The V and J genes are TRBV5-8 and TRBJ2-1; possible D gene TRBD2, 5 bases. V shed 3 bases and J shed 9 bases, with 25 bases lying between them. This CDR3 region has 17 residues. Germline lookup yields CDR1 SGHTS and CDR2 YDEGEE. The CDR3 loop is CASSSKGPRVSLGEQFF. In DNA form, the CDR3 reads TGTGCCAGCAGCTCAAAGGGCCCGAGGGTCTCCCTCGGTGAGCAGTTCTTC. The full variable domain, its missing parts supplied by reference TRBV5-8 and TRBJ2-1, is EAGVTQSPTHLIKTRGQQATLRCSPISGHTSVYWYQQALGLGLQFLLWYDEGEERNRGNFPPRFSGRQFPNYSSELNVNALELEDSALYLCASSSKGPRVSLGEQFFGPGTRLTVL.

The chain employs TRBV25-1 and TRBJ2-1, with 9 nucleotides matching TRBD2. V trimming: 3 bases; J trimming: 6 bases; junction bases outside the gene matches: 6. Germline V gene sequence: CDR1 MGHDK, CDR2 SYGVNS. This CDR3 contains 15 residues. In DNA form, the CDR3 reads TGTGCCAGCAGTGATCCCGGACTAGCGTTCAATGAGCAGTTCTTC. Its translation: CASSDPGLAFNEQFF.

This rearrangement joins TRBV25-1 to TRBJ2-5, with D hard to call. Germline CDR1 reads MGHDK; CDR2 reads SYGVNS. This CDR3 is 17 amino acids long. V lost 0 bases, J lost 3 bases, and 17 bases lay in between. The DNA for the CDR3 is TGTGCCAGCAGTGAATATGGGCGGACGGTCGGTAAAGAGACCCAGTACTTC. Protein sequence: CASSEYGRTVGKETQYF.